These 18 T cell receptor beta chains were all obtained from the same sample, sequenced in a study of T cell responses to AZD1222 COVID-19 vaccine. The method was immunoSEQ multiplex PCR; TCRdb's version includes in-frame clones alone and lacks a portion of them. The data show about 100,000 clones, around nine tenths seen once. The sample consisted of peripheral blood, taken on day 0 of AZD1222 vaccination. These receptors originate from an adult in good health.

The CDR3 nucleotides read TGCGCCAGCAGCTTGTTGACAGGAGACTATGGCTACACCTTC. Protein: CASSLLTGDYGYTF. The chain combines TRBV5-1 with TRBJ1-2; tentatively, D is TRBD1 (6 bases). The CDR3 is made up of 14 amino acids. Germline V CDR1 and CDR2: SGHRS, YFSETQ. V lost 1 base to trimming and J lost 3 bases, with 10 bases between them.

The V gene is TRBV24-1, the J gene TRBJ2-2, with TRBD2 identical over 14 bases. The germline V gene encodes CDR1 KGHDR and CDR2 SFDVKD. The CDR3 sequence is 19 residues long. Trimming removed 4 bases from V and 0 bases from J; junction bases left unmatched: 6. CDR3 protein: CATSEGGTSGGSNTGELFF. The CDR3 DNA reads TGTGCCACCAGTGAAGGTGGGACTAGCGGGGGATCGAACACCGGGGAGCTGTTTTTT.

J is TRBJ1-1 and V is TRBV7-3; D perhaps matches TRBD1 (6 bases). With 5 bases removed from V and 2 bases from J, the gap between germline ends came to 15 bases. This CDR3 is built from 15 residues. The germline gives CDR1 SGHTA, CDR2 FQGTGA. The CDR3 DNA reads as TGTGCCAGCAGCGCACAGGGATTTCTTAACACTGAAGCTTTCTTT. This gives the protein CASSAQGFLNTEAFF.

The V gene is TRBV5-1, the J gene TRBJ2-5; 8 bases line up with TRBD1. The germline gives CDR1 SGHRS, CDR2 YFSETQ. With 4 bases clipped from V and 5 bases from J, the junction kept 10 bases outside the gene matches. The CDR3 has 15 residues. CDR3 nucleotides: TGCGCCAGCAGCCTGACCCAGGGGGCACGGGAGACCCAGTACTTC. It codes for CASSLTQGARETQYF.

This chain uses TRBV4-1 with TRBJ1-2; a possible D gene is TRBD1 (6 bases). This CDR3 comprises 16 residues. Germline CDR1 is MGHRA and CDR2 is YSYEKL. V lost 1 base and J lost 1, with 13 bases in between. The CDR3 reads CASSQGGGRGNYGYTF. Written as DNA, the CDR3 is TGCGCCAGCAGCCAAGGGGGCGGCAGGGGTAACTATGGCTACACCTTC.

This clone was recorded only once. V and J are TRBV12-3 or TRBV12-4 and TRBJ2-7; D remains unclear. The CDR3 sequence is 11 residues long. Deletions cut 2 bases from V and 7 bases from J, with 6 bases between. CDR3 residues: CASSLLLEQYF. CDR3 coding DNA: TGTGCCAGCAGTTTATTGTTAGAGCAGTACTTC.

There are a few counts of this clone. The rearrangement uses TRBV19 and TRBJ1-4; D gene uncertain. V lost 1 base and J 5 bases, leaving 11 bases between the germline ends. Germline CDR1 reads LNHDA; CDR2 reads SQIVND (reference sequence). This CDR3 contains 15 residues. CDR3 in DNA: TGTGCCAGTAGTATAGGAGGGCAGCCGAATGAAAAACTGTTTTTT. Its translation: CASSIGGQPNEKLFF.

J is TRBJ1-4 and V is TRBV2, with D hard to call. Germline CDR1 is SNHLY and CDR2 is FYNNEI. This CDR3 has 15 residues. V lost 0 bases and J 0 bases, leaving 5 bases between the germline ends. The CDR3 DNA reads TGTGCCAGCAGTGAAGCCCTACCAACTAATGAAAAACTGTTTTTT. This translates into CASSEALPTNEKLFF. The complete variable domain, with remaining parts taken from reference TRBV2 and TRBJ1-4, reads EPEVTQTPSHQVTQMGQEVILRCVPISNHLYFYWYRQILGQKVEFLVSFYNNEISEKSEIFDDQFSVERPDGSNFTLKIRSTKLEDSAMYFCASSEALPTNEKLFFGSGTQLSVL.

The chain joins TRBV7-2 to TRBJ2-1; 9 bases are a match to TRBD1. The CDR3 loop spans 16 amino acids. The V and J ends lost 2 bases and 6 bases, in that order; junction bases with no gene match: 8. In germline, CDR1 is SGHTA, CDR2 FQGNSA. As DNA, the CDR3 is TGTGCCAGCAGCTTAAGTCTCGGGACAGGGTTCAATGAGCAGTTCTTC. It yields the protein CASSLSLGTGFNEQFF.

The chain carries TRBV28 and TRBJ1-2; D perhaps matches TRBD1 (5 bases). CDR1 and CDR2 (germline): MDHEN, SYDVKM. This CDR3 contains 12 residues. V lost 5 bases, J lost 5 bases, and 9 bases lay in between. DNA for the CDR3: TGTGCCAGCAGTGGGGCCTCATATGGCTACACCTTC. Protein product: CASSGASYGYTF.

This chain joins TRBV9 and TRBJ2-3; 12 bases fit TRBD2. The junction had 7 bases not matched to a gene; V was cut back by 2 bases and J by 0 bases. CDR3 length equals 18 residues. CDR1 and CDR2 (germline): SGDLS, YYNGEE. The CDR3 DNA reads as TGTGCCAGCAGCGTGCTAGCGGGGGGGCCTTTAAGCACAGATACGCAGTATTTT. Its translation is CASSVLAGGPLSTDTQYF.

The V gene is TRBV27, the J gene TRBJ2-1; D unclear. Germline V CDR1 and CDR2: MNHEY, SMNVEV (reference sequence). Trimming pared 5 bases from V and 4 bases from J, leaving 6 bases between. This CDR3 has 12 residues. CDR3 region: CASSANYNEQFF. CDR3 in DNA: TGTGCCAGCAGTGCAAATTACAATGAGCAGTTCTTC.

The chain recombines TRBV5-1 with TRBJ2-7; D is unclear. V lost 4 bases, J lost 0 bases, and 14 bases lay in between. The CDR3 loop spans 15 amino acids. Germline CDR1 and CDR2: SGHRS and YFSETQ. CDR3 loop: CASSTAELSSYEQYF. Here the CDR3 DNA reads TGCGCCAGCAGCACGGCGGAACTTAGCTCCTACGAGCAGTACTTC.

This sequence joins TRBV6-2 or TRBV6-3 and TRBJ1-2; D not certain. Germline CDR1 is MNHEY and CDR2 is SVGEGT. V shed 0 bases and J shed 4 bases, with 3 bases lying between them. This CDR3 spans 12 amino acids. CDR3 coding DNA: TGTGCCAGCAGTTACTCATCCTATGGCTACACCTTC. Its translation is CASSYSSYGYTF.

The rearrangement joins TRBV6-5 to TRBJ2-1; 7 nucleotides line up with TRBD1. The CDR3 is 14 residues long. Germline-derived CDR1 and CDR2 are MNHEY and SVGAGI. V lost 7 bases to trimming and J lost 3 bases; unmatched junction nucleotides: 6. The CDR3 nucleotides are TGTGCCAGCATCCGGGGACAGTTCTACAATGAGCAGTTCTTC. The encoded protein is CASIRGQFYNEQFF.

This clone came up a few times. The gene calls are TRBV12-3 or TRBV12-4 and TRBJ1-2; D ambiguous. Trimming left V 6 bases short and J 2 bases short, with 10 bases between. CDR3 length: 13 amino acids. CDR3 nucleotides: TGTGCCAGCAGCCGTCAGAACAACTATGGCTACACCTTC. It yields the protein CASSRQNNYGYTF.

The chain employs TRBV28 and TRBJ1-1, with D unresolved. The CDR3 runs 15 residues. V was trimmed by 8 bases and J by 4 bases, leaving 20 bases between them. Germline CDR1 is MDHEN and CDR2 is SYDVKM. DNA of the CDR3: TGTGCCAGCGGCCTGGGGAGACTAGAGGGCACTGAAGCTTTCTTT. It encodes CASGLGRLEGTEAFF.

This clone came up a few times. The rearrangement links TRBV19 to TRBJ1-1, with 11 positions matching TRBD1. V dropped 6 bases and J dropped 5; count of bases not matched to a gene: 14. From germline, CDR1 is LNHDA and CDR2 SQIVND (reference sequence). The CDR3 is 17 residues long. DNA of the CDR3: TGTGCCAGTAGGCCTAGGGCCGGGACAGGGGGAAGAACTGAAGCTTTCTTT. Translating gives CASRPRAGTGGRTEAFF.